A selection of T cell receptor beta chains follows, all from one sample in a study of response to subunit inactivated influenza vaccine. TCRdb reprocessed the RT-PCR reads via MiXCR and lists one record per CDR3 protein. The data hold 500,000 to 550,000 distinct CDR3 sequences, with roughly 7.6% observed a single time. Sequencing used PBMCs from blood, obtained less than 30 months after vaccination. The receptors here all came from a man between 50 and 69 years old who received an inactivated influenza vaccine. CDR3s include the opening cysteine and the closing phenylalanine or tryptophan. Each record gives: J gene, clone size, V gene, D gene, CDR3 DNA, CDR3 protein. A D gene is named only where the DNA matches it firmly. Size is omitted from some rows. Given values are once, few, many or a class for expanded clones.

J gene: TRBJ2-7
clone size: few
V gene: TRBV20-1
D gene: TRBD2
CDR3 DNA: TGCAGTGCCGATGGACTAGCGGGAGCGCCCGAGCAGTACTTC
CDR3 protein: CSADGLAGAPEQYF

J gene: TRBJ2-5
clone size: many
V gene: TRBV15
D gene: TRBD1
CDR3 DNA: TGTGCCACCAGCAAAGCGATACAGGGGTTAGCAGAGACCCAGTACTTC
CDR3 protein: CATSKAIQGLAETQYF

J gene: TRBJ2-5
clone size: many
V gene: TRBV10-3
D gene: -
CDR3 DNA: TGTGCCATCAACCCCAGGACAGCTCAAGAGACCCAGTACTTC
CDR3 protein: CAINPRTAQETQYF

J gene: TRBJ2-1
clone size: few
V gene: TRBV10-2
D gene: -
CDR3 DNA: TGCGCCAGCAGTGAGAAGGGAATGGATGAGCAGTTCTTC
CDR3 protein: CASSEKGMDEQFF

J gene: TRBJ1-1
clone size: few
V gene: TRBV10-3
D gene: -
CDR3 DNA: TGTGCCATCAGCGCCATCTTGTACAGGGCCGACACTGAAGCTTTCTTT
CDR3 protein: CAISAILYRADTEAFF

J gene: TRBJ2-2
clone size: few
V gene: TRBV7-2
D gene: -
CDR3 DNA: TGTGCCAGCAGCCGCCGGGACTACACCGGGGAGCTGTTTTTT
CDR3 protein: CASSRRDYTGELFF

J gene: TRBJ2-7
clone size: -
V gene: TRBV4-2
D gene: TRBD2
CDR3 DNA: TGTGCCAGCAGCCAAATCTCAGCGGGAGGCCTGGGGGAGCAGTACTTC
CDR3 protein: CASSQISAGGLGEQYF

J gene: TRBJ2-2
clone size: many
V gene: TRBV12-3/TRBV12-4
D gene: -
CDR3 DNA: TGTGCCAGCAGTTCCTTGAGAGGGGCAGCACTCACCGGGGAGCTGTTTTTT
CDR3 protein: CASSSLRGAALTGELFF

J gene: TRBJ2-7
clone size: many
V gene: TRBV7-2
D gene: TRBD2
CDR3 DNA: TGTGCCAGCAGCTTAGCGGGCGGGGGGGGATCCTACGAGCAGTACTTC
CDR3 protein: CASSLAGGGGSYEQYF

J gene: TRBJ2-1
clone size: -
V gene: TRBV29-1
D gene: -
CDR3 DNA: TGCAGCGTTGATGTATTCCCCGGGAGTCCCAACAATGAGCAGTTCTTC
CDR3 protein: CSVDVFPGSPNNEQFF

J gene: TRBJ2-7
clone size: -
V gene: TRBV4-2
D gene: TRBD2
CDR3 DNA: TGTGCCAGCAGCCGCCGGGGGGGCTCCTACGAGCAGTACTTC
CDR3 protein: CASSRRGGSYEQYF

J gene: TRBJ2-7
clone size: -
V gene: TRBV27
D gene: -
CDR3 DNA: TGTGCCAGCAGTTACCGTGGAGACTACGAGCAGGACTTC
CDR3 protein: CASSYRGDYEQDF

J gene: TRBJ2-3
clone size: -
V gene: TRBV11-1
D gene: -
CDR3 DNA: TGTGCCAGCAGCTTAAGAGCGAAGGGGGATACGCAGTATTTT
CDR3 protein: CASSLRAKGDTQYF

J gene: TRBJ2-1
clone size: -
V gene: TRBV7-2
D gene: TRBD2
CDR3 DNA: TGTGCCAGCAGCCTCCGGGGGGGTGGGGAGTTCTTC
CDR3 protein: CASSLRGGGEFF

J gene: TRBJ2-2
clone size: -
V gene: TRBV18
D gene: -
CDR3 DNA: TGTGCCAGCACCCTATCCGGGACACCCGGGGAGCTGTTTTTT
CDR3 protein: CASTLSGTPGELFF

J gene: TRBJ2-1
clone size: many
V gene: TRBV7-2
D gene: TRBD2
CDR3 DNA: TGTGCCAGCAACCAAAGACTAGCGGGAGTCTCAAATGAGCAGTTCTTC
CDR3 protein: CASNQRLAGVSNEQFF

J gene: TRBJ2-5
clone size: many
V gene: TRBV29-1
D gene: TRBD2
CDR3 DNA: TGCAGCGTTGGACTAGCGGGGGGGTTAGAGACCCAGTACTTC
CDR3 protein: CSVGLAGGLETQYF

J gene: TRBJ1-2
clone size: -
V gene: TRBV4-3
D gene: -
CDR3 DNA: TGCGCCAGCAGCCACTCTCGCGGGGTTCTAAGTGGCTACACCTTC
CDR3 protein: CASSHSRGVLSGYTF

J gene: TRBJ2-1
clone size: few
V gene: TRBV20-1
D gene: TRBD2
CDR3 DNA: TGCAGTGCCGAGCGGGGCGGGAGCTCCTACAATGAGCAGTTCTTC
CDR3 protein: CSAERGGSSYNEQFF

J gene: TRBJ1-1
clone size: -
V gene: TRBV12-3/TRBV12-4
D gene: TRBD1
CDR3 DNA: TGTGCCAGCTGTCCTGACAGACCAGCCCCGGGACAGGGGGTTCCTGAAGCTTTCTTT
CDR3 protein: CASCPDRPAPGQGVPEAFF

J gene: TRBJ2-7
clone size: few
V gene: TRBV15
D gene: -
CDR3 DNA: TGTGCCACCAGCAGCGCAGGGATGTACGAGCAGTACTTC
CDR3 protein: CATSSAGMYEQYF

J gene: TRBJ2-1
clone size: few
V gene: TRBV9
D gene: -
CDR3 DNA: TGTGCCAGCAGCGCGTACTCGGGGGCGTACAATGAGCAGTTCTTC
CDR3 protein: CASSAYSGAYNEQFF

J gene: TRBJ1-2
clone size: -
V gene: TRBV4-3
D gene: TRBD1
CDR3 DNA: TGCGCCAGCAGCCAGGGCCGGGACAGTAACTATGGCTACACCTTC
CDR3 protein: CASSQGRDSNYGYTF

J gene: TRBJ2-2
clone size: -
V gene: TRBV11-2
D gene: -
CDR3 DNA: TGTGCCAGCAGCTTTCAAGCTCAATCCTCCACCGGGGAGCTGTTTTTT
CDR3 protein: CASSFQAQSSTGELFF

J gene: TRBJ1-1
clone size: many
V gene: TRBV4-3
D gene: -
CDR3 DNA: TGCGCCAGCAGCTATGGGGGCAGTGGGTTAAACACTGAAGCTTTCTTT
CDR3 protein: CASSYGGSGLNTEAFF

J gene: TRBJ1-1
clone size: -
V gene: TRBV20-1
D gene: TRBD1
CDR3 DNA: TGCAGTGCTAGCCTACAGGGGGGCACTGAAGCTTTCTTT
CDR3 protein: CSASLQGGTEAFF

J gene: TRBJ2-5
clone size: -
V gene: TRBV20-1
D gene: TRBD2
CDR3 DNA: TGCAGTGCTTTACTAGCGGGGGAGCCAGAGACCCAGTACTTC
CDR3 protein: CSALLAGEPETQYF

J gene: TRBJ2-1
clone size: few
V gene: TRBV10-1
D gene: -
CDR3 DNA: TGCGCCAGCAGAACTTCTAGTAGACATGAGCAGTTCTTC
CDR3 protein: CASRTSSRHEQFF

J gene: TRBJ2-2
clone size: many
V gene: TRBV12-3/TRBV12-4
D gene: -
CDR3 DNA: TGTGCCAGCAGTTCGGGCGGGAACACCGGGGAGCTGTTTTTT
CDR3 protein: CASSSGGNTGELFF

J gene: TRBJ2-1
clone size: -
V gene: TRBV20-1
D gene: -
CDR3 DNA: TGCAGTGCTAGAGATCTTGTGTTCGATGAGCAGTTCTTC
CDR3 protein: CSARDLVFDEQFF